The TCR beta chain described here comes from a study of CD8 T cells in ankylosing spondylitis. Findings and caveats of the study: Within ankylosing spondylitis blood, a TCR beta motif made up of seven to nine highly homologous variants appeared to be characteristic. Some motif variants were previously reported in reactive arthritis synovial fluid and blood. As reported, disease-linked clones showed significant enrichment in matched ankylosing spondylitis synovial fluid.

Germline loops: CDR1 MNHNS, CDR2 SASEGT. CDR3 length: 18 residues. V trimming: 6 bases; J trimming: 0 bases; junction bases outside the gene matches: 13. It was by quantitative 5'-RACE with molecular barcodes that TCR beta libraries were made. Using its own MiXCR run on the 5' RACE reads, TCRdb lists one record per CDR3 protein. The data hold more than 600,000 distinct CDR3 sequences, with around 19% observed a single time. This clonotype appeared once. Its antigen remains unknown. The chain joins TRBV6-1 to TRBJ2-2, with 7 positions matching TRBD1. The clonotype comes from a male donor with ankylosing spondylitis. Sequences were obtained from blood, either unsorted or a sorted T cell fraction (not recorded which). As DNA, the CDR3 is TGTGCCAGCAGCCCCCAGGGGGTAGCAGTCGCGAACACCGGGGAGCTGTTTTTT. It is translated as CASSPQGVAVANTGELFF.